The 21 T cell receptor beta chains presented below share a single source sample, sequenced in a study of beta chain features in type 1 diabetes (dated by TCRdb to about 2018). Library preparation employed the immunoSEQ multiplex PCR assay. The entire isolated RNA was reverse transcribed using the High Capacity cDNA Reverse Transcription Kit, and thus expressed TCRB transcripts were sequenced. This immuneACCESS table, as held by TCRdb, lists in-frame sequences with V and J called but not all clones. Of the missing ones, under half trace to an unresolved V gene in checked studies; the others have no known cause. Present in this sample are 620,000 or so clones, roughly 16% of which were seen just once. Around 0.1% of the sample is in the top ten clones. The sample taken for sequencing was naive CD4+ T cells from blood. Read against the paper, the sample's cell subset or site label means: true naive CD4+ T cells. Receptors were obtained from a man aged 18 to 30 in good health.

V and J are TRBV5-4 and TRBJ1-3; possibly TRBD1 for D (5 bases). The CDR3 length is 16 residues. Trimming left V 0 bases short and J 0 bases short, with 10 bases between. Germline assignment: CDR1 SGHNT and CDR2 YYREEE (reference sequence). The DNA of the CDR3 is TGTGCCAGCAGCTTGGCACAGGCCCTCTCTGGAAACACCATATATTTT. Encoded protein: CASSLAQALSGNTIYF.

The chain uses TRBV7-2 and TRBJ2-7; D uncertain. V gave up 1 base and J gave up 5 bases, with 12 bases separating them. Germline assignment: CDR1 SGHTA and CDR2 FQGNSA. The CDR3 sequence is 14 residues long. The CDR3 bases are TGTGCCAGCAGCTTAGGGAGCCACGAGAACGAGCAGTACTTC. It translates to CASSLGSHENEQYF.

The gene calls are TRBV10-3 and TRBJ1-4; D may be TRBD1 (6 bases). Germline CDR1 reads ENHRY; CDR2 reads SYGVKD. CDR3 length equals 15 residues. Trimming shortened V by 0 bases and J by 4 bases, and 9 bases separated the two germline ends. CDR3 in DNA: TGTGCCATCAGTGAGTCAGGCAGGGGTAATGAAAAACTGTTTTTT. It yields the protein CAISESGRGNEKLFF.

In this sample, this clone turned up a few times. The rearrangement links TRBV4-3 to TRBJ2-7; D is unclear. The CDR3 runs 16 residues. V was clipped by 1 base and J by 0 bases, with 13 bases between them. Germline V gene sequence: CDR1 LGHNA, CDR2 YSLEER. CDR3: CASSQVKGPFSYEQYF. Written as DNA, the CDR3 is TGCGCCAGCAGCCAAGTCAAAGGTCCGTTCTCCTACGAGCAGTACTTC.

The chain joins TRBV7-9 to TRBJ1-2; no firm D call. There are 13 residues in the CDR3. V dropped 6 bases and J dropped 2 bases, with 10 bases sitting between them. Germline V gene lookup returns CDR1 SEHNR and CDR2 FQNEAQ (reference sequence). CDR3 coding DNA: TGTGCCAGCAGTTCCAGTCGGAACTATGGCTACACCTTC. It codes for CASSSSRNYGYTF.

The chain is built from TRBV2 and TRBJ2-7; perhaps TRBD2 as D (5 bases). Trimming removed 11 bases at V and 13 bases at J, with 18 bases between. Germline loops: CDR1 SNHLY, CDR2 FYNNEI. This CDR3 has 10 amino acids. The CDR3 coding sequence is TGTGCCGGGAGAAGGGAAAGGGCCTACTTC. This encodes CAGRRERAYF.

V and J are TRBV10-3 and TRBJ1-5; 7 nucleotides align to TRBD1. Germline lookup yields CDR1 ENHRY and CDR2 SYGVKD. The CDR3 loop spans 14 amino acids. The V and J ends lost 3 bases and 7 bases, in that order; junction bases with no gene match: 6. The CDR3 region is CAISDPDRDQPQHF. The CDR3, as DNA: TGTGCCATCAGTGACCCTGACAGGGACCAGCCCCAGCATTTT.

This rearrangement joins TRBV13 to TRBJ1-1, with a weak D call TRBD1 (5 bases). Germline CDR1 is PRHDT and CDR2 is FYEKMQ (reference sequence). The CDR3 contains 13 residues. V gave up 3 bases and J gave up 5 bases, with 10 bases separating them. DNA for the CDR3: TGTGCCAGCAGCTTCAGGGAGGGGACTGAAGCTTTCTTT. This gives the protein CASSFREGTEAFF. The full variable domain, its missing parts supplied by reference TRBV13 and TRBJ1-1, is AAGVIQSPRHLIKEKRETATLKCYPIPRHDTVYWYQQGPGQDPQFLISFYEKMQSDKGSIPDRFSAQQFSDYHSELNMSSLELGDSALYFCASSFREGTEAFFGQGTRLTVV.

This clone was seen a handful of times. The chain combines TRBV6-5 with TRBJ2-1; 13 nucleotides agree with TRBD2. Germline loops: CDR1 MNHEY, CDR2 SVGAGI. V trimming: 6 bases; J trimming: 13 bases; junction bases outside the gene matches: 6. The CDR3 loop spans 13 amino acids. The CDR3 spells CASSLGTSGIQFF. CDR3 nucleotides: TGTGCCAGCAGCCTCGGGACTAGCGGGATACAGTTCTTC.

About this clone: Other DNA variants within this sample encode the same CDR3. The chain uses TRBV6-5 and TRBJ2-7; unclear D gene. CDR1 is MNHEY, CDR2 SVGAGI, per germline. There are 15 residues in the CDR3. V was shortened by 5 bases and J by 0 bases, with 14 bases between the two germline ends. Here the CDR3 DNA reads TGTGCCAGCAGTCGACAAGAGACCTCCTCCTACGAGCAGTACTTC. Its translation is CASSRQETSSYEQYF.

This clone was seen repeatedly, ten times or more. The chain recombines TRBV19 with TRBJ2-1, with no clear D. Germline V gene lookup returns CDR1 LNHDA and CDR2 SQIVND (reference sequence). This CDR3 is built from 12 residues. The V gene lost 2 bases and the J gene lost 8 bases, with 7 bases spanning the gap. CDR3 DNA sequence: TGTGCCAGTAGTATAAAAGCTGATGAGCAGTTCTTC. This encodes CASSIKADEQFF.

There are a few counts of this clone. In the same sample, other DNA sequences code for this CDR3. CDR3 sequence reads: CASSFPSYEQYF. CDR3 coding DNA: TGTGCCAGCAGCTTTCCCTCCTACGAGCAGTACTTC. The rearrangement joins TRBV7-2 to TRBJ2-7, with no clear D. V lost 3 bases to trimming and J lost 0 bases, with 3 bases between them. Germline V lookup: CDR1 SGHTA, CDR2 FQGNSA. The CDR3 consists of 12 residues.

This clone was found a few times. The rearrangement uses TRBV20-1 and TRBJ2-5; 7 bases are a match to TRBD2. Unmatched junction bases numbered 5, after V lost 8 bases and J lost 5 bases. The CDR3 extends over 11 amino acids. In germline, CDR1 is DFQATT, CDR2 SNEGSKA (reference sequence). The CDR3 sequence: CSLKAGETQYF. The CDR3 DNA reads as TGCAGTCTTAAAGCGGGGGAGACCCAGTACTTC.

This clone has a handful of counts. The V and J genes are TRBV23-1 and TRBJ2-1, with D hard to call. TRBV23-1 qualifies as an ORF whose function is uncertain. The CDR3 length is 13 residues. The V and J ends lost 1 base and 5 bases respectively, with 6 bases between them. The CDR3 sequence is CASSQYRDNEQFF. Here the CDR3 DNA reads TGCGCCAGCAGTCAATACCGGGACAATGAGCAGTTCTTC.

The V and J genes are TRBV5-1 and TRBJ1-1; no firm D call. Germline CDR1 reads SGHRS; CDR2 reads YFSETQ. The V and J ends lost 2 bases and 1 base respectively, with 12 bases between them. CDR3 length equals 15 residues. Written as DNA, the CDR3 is TGCGCCAGCAGCTTCAACGAGGAAACGAACACTGAAGCTTTCTTT. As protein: CASSFNEETNTEAFF.

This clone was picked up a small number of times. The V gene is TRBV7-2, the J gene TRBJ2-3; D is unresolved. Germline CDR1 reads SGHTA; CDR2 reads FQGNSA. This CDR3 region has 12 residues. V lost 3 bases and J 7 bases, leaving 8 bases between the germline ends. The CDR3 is CASSFEVNTQYF. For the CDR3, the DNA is TGTGCCAGCAGCTTTGAGGTTAATACGCAGTATTTT.

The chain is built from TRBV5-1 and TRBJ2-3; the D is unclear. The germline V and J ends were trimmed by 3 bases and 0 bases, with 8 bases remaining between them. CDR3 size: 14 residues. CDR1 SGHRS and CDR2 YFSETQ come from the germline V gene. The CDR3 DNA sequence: TGCGCCAGCAGCTCAGCTACTAGCACAGATACGCAGTATTTT. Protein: CASSSATSTDTQYF.

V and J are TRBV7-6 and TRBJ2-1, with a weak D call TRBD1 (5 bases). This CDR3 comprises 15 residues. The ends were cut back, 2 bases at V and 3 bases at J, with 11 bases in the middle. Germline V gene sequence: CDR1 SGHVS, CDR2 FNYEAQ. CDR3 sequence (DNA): TGTGCCAGCAGCTTACGGCTAGGGGTCTACAATGAGCAGTTCTTC. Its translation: CASSLRLGVYNEQFF.

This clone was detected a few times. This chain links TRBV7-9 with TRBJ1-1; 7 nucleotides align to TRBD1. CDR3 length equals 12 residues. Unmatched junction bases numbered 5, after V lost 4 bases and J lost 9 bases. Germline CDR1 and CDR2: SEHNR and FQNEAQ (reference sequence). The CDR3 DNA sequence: TGTGCCAGCAGCTCCAGCAGGGGGAAAGCTTTCTTT. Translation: CASSSSRGKAFF.

The CDR3 is CASSPPGLPPGDGYTF. DNA of the CDR3: TGTGCCAGCAGCCCCCCGGGACTTCCCCCCGGGGATGGCTACACCTTC. The rearrangement links TRBV9 to TRBJ1-2; possibly TRBD1 for D (5 bases). Germline-derived CDR1 and CDR2 are SGDLS and YYNGEE. There are 16 residues in the CDR3. V lost 4 bases and J lost 6, with 22 bases in between.

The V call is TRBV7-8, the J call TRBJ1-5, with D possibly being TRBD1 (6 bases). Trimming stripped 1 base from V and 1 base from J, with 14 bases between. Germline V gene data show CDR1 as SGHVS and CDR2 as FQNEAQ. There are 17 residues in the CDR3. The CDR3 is CASSLVAGQISNQPQHF. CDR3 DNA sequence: TGTGCCAGCAGCTTAGTAGCGGGACAAATCAGCAATCAGCCCCAGCATTTT.